This entry describes one T cell receptor (beta chain). The data are from a study of blood T cell repertoires in COVID-19. Using immunoSEQ multiplex PCR, the repertoire was profiled, and TCRdb retains in-frame clones only, with some absent. The data contain about 250,000 clones, 65% to 85% of them seen just once; the ten biggest clones take up 27%. CDR1 and CDR2 (germline): GTSNPN, SVGIG (reference sequence). V dropped 3 bases and J dropped 3; count of bases not matched to a gene: 2. The CDR3 is 13 amino acids. Material for sequencing was peripheral blood. The V gene is TRBV30, the J gene TRBJ2-3; TRBD2 matches at 8 bases. The sequence derives from a man in his forties with acute or convalescent COVID-19. The CDR3 reads CAWRREGTDTQYF. CDR3 bases: TGTGCCTGGAGACGGGAGGGTACAGATACGCAGTATTTT.